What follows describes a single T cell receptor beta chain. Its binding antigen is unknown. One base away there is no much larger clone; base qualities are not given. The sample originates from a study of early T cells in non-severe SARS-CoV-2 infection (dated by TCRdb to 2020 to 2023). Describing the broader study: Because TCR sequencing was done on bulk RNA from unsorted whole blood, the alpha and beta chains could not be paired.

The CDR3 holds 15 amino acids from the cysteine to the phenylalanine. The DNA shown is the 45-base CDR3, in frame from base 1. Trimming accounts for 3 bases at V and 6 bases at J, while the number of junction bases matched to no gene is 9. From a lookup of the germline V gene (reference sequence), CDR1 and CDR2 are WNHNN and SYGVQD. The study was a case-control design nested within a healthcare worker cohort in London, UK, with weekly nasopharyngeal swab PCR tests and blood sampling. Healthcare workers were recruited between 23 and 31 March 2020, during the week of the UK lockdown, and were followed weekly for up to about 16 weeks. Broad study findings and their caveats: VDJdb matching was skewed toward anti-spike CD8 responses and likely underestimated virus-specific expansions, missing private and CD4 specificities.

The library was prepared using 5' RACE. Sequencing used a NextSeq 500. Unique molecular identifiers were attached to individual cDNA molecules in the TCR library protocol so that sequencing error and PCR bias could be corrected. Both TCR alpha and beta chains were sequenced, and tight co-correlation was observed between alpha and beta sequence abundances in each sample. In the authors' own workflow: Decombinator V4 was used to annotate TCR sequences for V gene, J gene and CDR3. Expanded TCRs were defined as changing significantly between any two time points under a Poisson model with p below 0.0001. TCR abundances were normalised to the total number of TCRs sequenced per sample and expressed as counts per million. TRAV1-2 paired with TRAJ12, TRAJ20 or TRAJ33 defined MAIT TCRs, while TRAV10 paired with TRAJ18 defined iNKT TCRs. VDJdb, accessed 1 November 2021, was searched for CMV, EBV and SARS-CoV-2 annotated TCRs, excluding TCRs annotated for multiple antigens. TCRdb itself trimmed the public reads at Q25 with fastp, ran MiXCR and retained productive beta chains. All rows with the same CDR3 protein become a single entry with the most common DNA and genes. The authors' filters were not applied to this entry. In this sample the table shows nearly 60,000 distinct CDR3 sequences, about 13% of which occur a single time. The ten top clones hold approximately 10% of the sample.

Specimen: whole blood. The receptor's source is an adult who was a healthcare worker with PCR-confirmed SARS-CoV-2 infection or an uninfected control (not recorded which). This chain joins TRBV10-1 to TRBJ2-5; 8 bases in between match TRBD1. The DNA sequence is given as TGCGCCAGCAGTGAAGGGGCAGGGGGCAGTCAGACCCAGTACTTC. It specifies CASSEGAGGSQTQYF.